This T cell receptor beta chain appears in the sequencing data of a study of a mutant IDH1 vaccine in newly diagnosed glioma. Turning to the study itself: The therapy given earlier, which was standard therapy, consisted of radiotherapy, temozolomide, or both, and most of the patients received both. Findings and caveats of the study: Any relationship between pseudoprogression and changes in top peripheral T cell clonotypes seemed absent. Vaccine-induced immune responses were detected in about 93% of patients.

The time point is: baseline, week 1 (first vaccination visit). Treatment defined: pre-vaccination baseline after standard-of-care therapy. The count of this clone is one. Antigen: not known. The assay was immunoSEQ multiplex PCR, and TCRdb's table has in-frame clones only and misses some. The profile covers about 88,000 clones, with around 79% appearing a single time and roughly 5% taken by the ten largest. Germline V CDR1 and CDR2: LGHNA, YNFKEQ. CDR3 length: 16 residues. With 3 bases clipped from V and 4 bases from J, the junction kept 9 bases outside the gene matches. The V call is TRBV4-2, the J call TRBJ1-2, with TRBD1 matching over 9 bases. Sample: PBMCs, taken from a glioma patient treated with radiotherapy, temozolomide or both. This TCR was recovered from a man aged 40-49 years with glioma. Some clones in this sample may be carry-over from other donors' samples. The CDR3 DNA reads TGTGCCAGCAGCCAGGTCCGGACAGGGGAGCTCTATGGCTACACCTTC. This codes for CASSQVRTGELYGYTF.